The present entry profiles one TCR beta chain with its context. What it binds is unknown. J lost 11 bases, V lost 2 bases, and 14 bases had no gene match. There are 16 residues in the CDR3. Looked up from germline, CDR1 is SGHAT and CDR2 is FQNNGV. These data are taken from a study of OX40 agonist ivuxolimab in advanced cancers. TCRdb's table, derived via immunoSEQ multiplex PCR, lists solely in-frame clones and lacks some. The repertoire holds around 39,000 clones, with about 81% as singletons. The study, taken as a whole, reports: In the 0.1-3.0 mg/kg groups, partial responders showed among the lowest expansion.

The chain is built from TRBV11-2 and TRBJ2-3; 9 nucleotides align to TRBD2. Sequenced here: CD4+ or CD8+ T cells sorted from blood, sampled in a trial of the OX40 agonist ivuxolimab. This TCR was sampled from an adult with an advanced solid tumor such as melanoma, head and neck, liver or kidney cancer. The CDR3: CASSLRARGQAGGQYF. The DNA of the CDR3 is TGTGCCAGCAGCTTACGCGCGCGTGGACAAGCGGGAGGGCAGTATTTT.